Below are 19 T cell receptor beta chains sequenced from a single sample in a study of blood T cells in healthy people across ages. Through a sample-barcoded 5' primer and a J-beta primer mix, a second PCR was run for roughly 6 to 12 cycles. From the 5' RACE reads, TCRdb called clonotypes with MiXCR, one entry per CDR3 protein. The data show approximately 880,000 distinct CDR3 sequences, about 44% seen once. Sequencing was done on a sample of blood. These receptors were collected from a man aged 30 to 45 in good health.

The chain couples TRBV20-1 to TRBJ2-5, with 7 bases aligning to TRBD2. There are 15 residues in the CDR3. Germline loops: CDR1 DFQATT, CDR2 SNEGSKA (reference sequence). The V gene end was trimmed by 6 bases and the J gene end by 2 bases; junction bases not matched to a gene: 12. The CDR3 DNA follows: TGCAGTGCGCGGACTAGGAGGAAGGTTCAAGAGACCCAGTACTTC. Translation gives CSARTRRKVQETQYF.

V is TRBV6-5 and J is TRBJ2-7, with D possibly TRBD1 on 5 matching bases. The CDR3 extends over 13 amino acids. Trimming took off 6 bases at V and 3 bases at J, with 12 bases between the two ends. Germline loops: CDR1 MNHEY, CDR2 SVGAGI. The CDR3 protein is CASSEQDRYEQYF. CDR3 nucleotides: TGTGCCAGCAGCGAACAGGATCGCTACGAGCAGTACTTC.

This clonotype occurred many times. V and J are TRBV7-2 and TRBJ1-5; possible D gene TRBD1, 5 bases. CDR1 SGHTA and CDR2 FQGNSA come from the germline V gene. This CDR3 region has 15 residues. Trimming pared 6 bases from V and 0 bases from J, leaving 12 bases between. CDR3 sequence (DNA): TGTGCCAGCAGGCCGGGGGGGATTAGCAATCAGCCCCAGCATTTT. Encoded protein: CASRPGGISNQPQHF. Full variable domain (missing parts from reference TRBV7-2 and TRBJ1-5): GAGVSQSPSNKVTEKGKDVELRCDPISGHTALYWYRQSLGQGLEFLIYFQGNSAPDKSGLPSDRFSAERTGGSVSTLTIQRTQQEDSAVYLCASRPGGISNQPQHFGDGTRLSIL.

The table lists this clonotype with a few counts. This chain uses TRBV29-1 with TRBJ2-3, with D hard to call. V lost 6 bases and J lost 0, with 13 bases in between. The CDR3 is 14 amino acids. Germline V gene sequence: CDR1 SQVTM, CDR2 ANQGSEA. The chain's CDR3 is CSVLLTLSTDTQYF. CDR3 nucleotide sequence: TGCAGCGTCCTTCTTACGCTTAGCACAGATACGCAGTATTTT.

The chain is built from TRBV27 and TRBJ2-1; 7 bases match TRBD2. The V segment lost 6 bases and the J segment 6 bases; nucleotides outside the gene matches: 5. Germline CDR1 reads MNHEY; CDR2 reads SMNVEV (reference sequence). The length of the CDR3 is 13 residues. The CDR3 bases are TGTGCCAGCAGAGGCGGGGGAACCAATGAGCAGTTCTTC. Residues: CASRGGGTNEQFF.

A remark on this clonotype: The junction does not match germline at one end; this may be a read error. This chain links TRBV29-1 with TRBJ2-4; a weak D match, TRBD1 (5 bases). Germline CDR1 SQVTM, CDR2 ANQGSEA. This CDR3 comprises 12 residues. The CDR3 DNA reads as TGCAGCGTTGAGGCTAGGGGAAACAGTCAGTACTTC. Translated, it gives CSVEARGNSQYF. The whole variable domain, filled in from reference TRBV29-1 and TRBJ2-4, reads SAVISQKPSRDICQRGTSLTIQCQVDSQVTMMFWYRQQPGQSLTLIATANQGSEATYESGFVIDKFPISRPNLTFSTLTVSNMSPEDSSIYLCSVEARGNSQYFGAGTRLSVL.

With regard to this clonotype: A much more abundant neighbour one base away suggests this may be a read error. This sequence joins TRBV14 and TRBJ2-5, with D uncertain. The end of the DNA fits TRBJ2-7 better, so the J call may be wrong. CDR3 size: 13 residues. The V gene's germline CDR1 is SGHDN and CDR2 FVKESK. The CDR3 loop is CGSSQLTDYEQYF. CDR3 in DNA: TGTGGCAGCAGCCAACTCACTGACTACGAGCAGTACTTC.

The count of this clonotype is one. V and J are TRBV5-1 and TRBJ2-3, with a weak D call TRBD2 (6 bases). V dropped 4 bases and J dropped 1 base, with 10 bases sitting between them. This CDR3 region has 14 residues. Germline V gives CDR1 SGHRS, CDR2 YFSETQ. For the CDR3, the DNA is TGCGCCAGCAGCCAAATAGCGGGCACAGATACGCAGTATTTT. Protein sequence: CASSQIAGTDTQYF. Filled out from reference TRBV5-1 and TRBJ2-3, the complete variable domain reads KAGVTQTPRYLIKTRGQQVTLSCSPISGHRSVSWYQQTPGQGLQFLFEYFSETQRNKGNFPGRFSGRQFSNSRSEMNVSTLELGDSALYLCASSQIAGTDTQYFGPGTRLTVL.

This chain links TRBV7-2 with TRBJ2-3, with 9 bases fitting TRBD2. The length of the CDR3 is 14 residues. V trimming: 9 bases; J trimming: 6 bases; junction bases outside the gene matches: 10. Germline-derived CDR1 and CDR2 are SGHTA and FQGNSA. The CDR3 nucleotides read TGTGCCAGGGGGGCGGGGGGGCGAACGGATACGCAGTATTTT. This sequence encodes CARGAGGRTDTQYF.

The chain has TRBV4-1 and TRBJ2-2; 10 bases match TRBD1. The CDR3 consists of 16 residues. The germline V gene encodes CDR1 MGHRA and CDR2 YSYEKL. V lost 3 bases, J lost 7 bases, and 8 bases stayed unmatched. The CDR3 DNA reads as TGCGCCAGCAGCCACCCGGGACAGGGGAGTTTCGGGGAGCTGTTTTTT. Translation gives CASSHPGQGSFGELFF.

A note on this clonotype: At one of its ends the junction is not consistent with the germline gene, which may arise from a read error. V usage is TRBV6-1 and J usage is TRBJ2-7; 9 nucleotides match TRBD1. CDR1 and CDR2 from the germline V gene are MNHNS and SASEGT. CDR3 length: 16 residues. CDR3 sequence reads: CDSKNPGTGMPYEQYF. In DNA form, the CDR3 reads TGTGACAGCAAAAACCCCGGGACAGGGATGCCCTACGAGCAGTACTTC.

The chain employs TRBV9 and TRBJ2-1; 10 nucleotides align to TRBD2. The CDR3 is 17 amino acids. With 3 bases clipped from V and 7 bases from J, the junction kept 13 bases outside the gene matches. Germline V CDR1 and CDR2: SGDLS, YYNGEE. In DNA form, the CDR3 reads TGTGCCAGCAGCGCCCAATTCCTAGCGGGGGACCATAATGAGCAGTTCTTC. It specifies CASSAQFLAGDHNEQFF. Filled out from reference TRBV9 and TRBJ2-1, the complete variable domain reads DSGVTQTPKHLITATGQRVTLRCSPRSGDLSVYWYQQSLDQGLQFLIQYYNGEERAKGNILERFSAQQFPDLHSELNLSSLELGDSALYFCASSAQFLAGDHNEQFFGPGTRLTVL.

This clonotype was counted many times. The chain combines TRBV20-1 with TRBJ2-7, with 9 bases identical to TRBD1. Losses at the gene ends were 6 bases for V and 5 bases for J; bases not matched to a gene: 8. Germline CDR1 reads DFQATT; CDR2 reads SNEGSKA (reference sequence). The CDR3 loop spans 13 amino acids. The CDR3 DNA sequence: TGCAGTGCCGACCGGGACAGGGCTGACGAGCAGTACTTC. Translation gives CSADRDRADEQYF.

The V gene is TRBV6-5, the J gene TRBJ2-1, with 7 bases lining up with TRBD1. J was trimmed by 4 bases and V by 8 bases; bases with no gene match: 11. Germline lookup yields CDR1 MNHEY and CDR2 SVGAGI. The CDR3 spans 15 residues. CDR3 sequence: CASAAGTAVYNEQFF. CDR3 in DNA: TGTGCCAGCGCCGCCGGGACAGCCGTTTACAATGAGCAGTTCTTC.

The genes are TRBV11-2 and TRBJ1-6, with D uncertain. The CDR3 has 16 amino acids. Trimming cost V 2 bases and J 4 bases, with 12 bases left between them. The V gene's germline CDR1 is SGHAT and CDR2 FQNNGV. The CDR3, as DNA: TGTGCCAGCAGCTTAAGCGGGAGGATATATAATTCACCCCTCCACTTT. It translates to CASSLSGRIYNSPLHF. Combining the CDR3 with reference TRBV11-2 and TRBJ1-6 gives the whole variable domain EAGVAQSPRYKIIEKRQSVAFWCNPISGHATLYWYQQILGQGPKLLIQFQNNGVVDDSQLPKDRFSAERLKGVDSTLKIQPAKLEDSAVYLCASSLSGRIYNSPLHFGNGTRLTVT.

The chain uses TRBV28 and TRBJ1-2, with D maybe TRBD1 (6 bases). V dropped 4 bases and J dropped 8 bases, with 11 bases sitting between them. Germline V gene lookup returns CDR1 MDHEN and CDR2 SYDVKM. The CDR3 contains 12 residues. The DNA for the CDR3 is TGTGCCAGCAGTTCACAGGGTTTGGGCTACACCTTC. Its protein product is CASSSQGLGYTF.

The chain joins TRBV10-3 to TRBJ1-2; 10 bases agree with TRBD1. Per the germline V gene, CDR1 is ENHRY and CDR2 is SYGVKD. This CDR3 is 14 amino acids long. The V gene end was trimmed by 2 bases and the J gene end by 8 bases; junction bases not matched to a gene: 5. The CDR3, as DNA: TGTGCCATCAGTGAGGAGGGACAGGGGCGAGGCTACACCTTC. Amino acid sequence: CAISEEGQGRGYTF.

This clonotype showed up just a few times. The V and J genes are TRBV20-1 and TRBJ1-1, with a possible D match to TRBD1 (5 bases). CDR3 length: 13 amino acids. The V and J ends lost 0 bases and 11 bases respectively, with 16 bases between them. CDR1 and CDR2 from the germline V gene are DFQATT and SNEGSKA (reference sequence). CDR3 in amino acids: CSARDPQGLRAFF. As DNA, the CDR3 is TGCAGTGCTAGAGATCCCCAGGGCTTGAGGGCTTTCTTT.

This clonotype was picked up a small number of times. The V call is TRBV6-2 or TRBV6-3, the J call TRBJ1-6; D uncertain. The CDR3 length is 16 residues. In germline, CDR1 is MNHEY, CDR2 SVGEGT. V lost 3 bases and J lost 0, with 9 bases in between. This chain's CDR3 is CASSYTESSYNSPLHF. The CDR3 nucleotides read TGTGCCAGCAGTTATACGGAGAGCTCCTATAATTCACCCCTCCACTTT.